The 17 T cell receptor beta chains reported below all come from one sample, sequenced in a study of cytomegalovirus exposure and HLA in healthy donors. Vbeta (60) and Jbeta (13) primers were used in the PCR. Data came from immunoSEQ multiplex PCR; TCRdb stores just in-frame clones and leaves some out. The sample has some 100,000 clones; approximately 80% are singletons. Sample: PBMCs. These receptors were collected from a female donor in good health and CMV-seropositive.

The chain couples TRBV5-1 to TRBJ2-1; 13 positions agree with TRBD2. The length of the CDR3 is 17 residues. V lost 7 bases, J lost 6 bases, and 13 bases stayed unmatched. Germline V gives CDR1 SGHRS, CDR2 YFSETQ. The DNA for the CDR3 is TGCGCCAGCGCTCCCGGTCTAGGGACTAGCGGGACCAATGAGCAGTTCTTC. The encoded protein is CASAPGLGTSGTNEQFF.

The chain carries TRBV7-2 and TRBJ2-1; the match to TRBD2 covers 9 bases. Per the germline V gene, CDR1 is SGHTA and CDR2 is FQGNSA. CDR3 length equals 16 residues. V was pared by 6 bases and J by 8 bases, with 14 bases of the junction left unmatched. The CDR3 sequence: CASRISGSPRSYEQFF. Written as DNA, the CDR3 is TGTGCCAGCAGGATTAGCGGGAGTCCTCGGTCCTATGAGCAGTTCTTC. Variable domain in full (rest from reference TRBV7-2 and TRBJ2-1): GAGVSQSPSNKVTEKGKDVELRCDPISGHTALYWYRQSLGQGLEFLIYFQGNSAPDKSGLPSDRFSAERTGGSVSTLTIQRTQQEDSAVYLCASRISGSPRSYEQFFGPGTRLTVL.

This clone was seen once. The chain couples TRBV5-1 to TRBJ2-3; 15 bases align to TRBD2. From germline, CDR1 is SGHRS and CDR2 YFSETQ. This CDR3 contains 17 residues. J gave up 3 bases and V 4 bases, and 6 bases lay outside the gene matches. CDR3 sequence (DNA): TGCGCCAGCAGCGTCGGGACTAGCGGGGGGAGGACAGATACGCAGTATTTT. This encodes CASSVGTSGGRTDTQYF. Drawing the rest from reference TRBV5-1 and TRBJ2-3, the complete variable domain is KAGVTQTPRYLIKTRGQQVTLSCSPISGHRSVSWYQQTPGQGLQFLFEYFSETQRNKGNFPGRFSGRQFSNSRSEMNVSTLELGDSALYLCASSVGTSGGRTDTQYFGPGTRLTVL.

V gene TRBV6-5 combines with J gene TRBJ2-7; 7 bases are a match to TRBD1. Germline V lookup: CDR1 MNHEY, CDR2 SVGAGI. The V segment lost 4 bases and the J segment 2 bases; nucleotides outside the gene matches: 8. CDR3 length: 15 residues. CDR3 sequence (DNA): TGTGCCAGCAGTTCACCGGGACAGTTCCCCTACGAGCAGTACTTC. Protein sequence: CASSSPGQFPYEQYF.

This sequence joins TRBV5-4 and TRBJ1-5; D possibly corresponds to TRBD1 (6 bases). The V end lost 4 bases, the J end lost 3 bases, and 11 bases lay between the germline ends. This CDR3 has 14 residues. Per germline, CDR1 SGHNT and CDR2 YYREEE (reference sequence). Here the CDR3 DNA reads TGTGCCAGCAGCAACAGGGATACCAATCAGCCCCAGCATTTT. Protein: CASSNRDTNQPQHF.

V is TRBV15 and J is TRBJ2-2, with 8 nucleotides matching TRBD1. V lost 0 bases and J lost 4; bases outside the gene matches: 7. The length of the CDR3 is 17 residues. Germline CDR1 LNHNV, CDR2 YYDKDF (reference sequence). CDR3 nucleotide sequence: TGTGCCACCAGCAGAGAGCAGGGGGCAGGCAGCACCGGGGAGCTGTTTTTT. As protein: CATSREQGAGSTGELFF. Full variable domain (outside the CDR3, taken from reference TRBV15 and TRBJ2-2): DAMVIQNPRYQVTQFGKPVTLSCSQTLNHNVMYWYQQKSSQAPKLLFHYYDKDFNNEADTPDNFQSRRPNTSFCFLDIRSPGLGDTAMYLCATSREQGAGSTGELFFGEGSRLTVL.

This chain uses TRBV6-1 with TRBJ2-7; TRBD2 might be the D (5 bases). This CDR3 comprises 13 residues. V was pared by 4 bases and J by 4 bases, with 11 bases between. Germline V gene lookup returns CDR1 MNHNS and CDR2 SASEGT. The CDR3 sequence is CASSGGRGYEQYF. CDR3 bases: TGTGCCAGCAGTGGTGGGAGAGGTTACGAGCAGTACTTC.

This clone was seen a handful of times. This rearrangement joins TRBV6-6 to TRBJ1-1; D may be TRBD1 (6 bases). The CDR3 runs to 14 residues. CDR1 and CDR2 (germline): MNHNY, SVGAGI (reference sequence). V gave up 8 bases and J gave up 1 base, with 14 bases separating them. CDR3 in DNA: TGTGCCAGCCGGGACAACCAAGGGAACACTGAAGCTTTCTTT. Its translation is CASRDNQGNTEAFF.

The CDR3 DNA reads TGTGCCAGCAGCACCCGGATGGGGGACTGGGCAGATACGCAGTATTTT. Its translation is CASSTRMGDWADTQYF. The chain employs TRBV9 and TRBJ2-3; perhaps TRBD2 as D (6 bases). The CDR3 spans 16 residues. Trimming left V 4 bases short and J 4 bases short, with 19 bases between. Germline V gene lookup returns CDR1 SGDLS and CDR2 YYNGEE.

The V and J genes are TRBV9 and TRBJ1-4; TRBD1 might be the D (5 bases). V was trimmed by 0 bases and J by 8 bases, leaving 14 bases between them. This CDR3 comprises 15 residues. CDR1 and CDR2 (germline): SGDLS, YYNGEE. CDR3 sequence (DNA): TGTGCCAGCAGCGTAGCGGCAGGGAAAGGAGAAAAACTGTTTTTT. Encoded protein: CASSVAAGKGEKLFF.

With regard to this clone: The same CDR3 can be traced to other DNA sequences in this sample. V and J are TRBV27 and TRBJ2-7; D possibly corresponds to TRBD2 (5 bases). The CDR3 has 12 amino acids. The V and J ends lost 2 bases and 5 bases respectively, with 7 bases between them. Germline loops: CDR1 MNHEY, CDR2 SMNVEV (reference sequence). Here the CDR3 DNA reads TGTGCCAGCAGTTTAACGGGGAACGAGCAGTACTTC. It codes for CASSLTGNEQYF.

The chain carries TRBV18 and TRBJ2-5, with 7 positions matching TRBD1. The CDR3 covers 15 residues. CDR1 and CDR2 (germline): KGHSH, LQKENI. J was trimmed by 2 bases and V by 3 bases; bases with no gene match: 6. CDR3 sequence: CASSPVGTEQETQYF. CDR3 sequence (DNA): TGTGCCAGCTCACCCGTCGGGACAGAGCAAGAGACCCAGTACTTC. Supplemented by reference TRBV18 and TRBJ2-5, the full variable domain reads NAGVMQNPRHLVRRRGQEARLRCSPMKGHSHVYWYRQLPEEGLKFMVYLQKENIIDESGMPKERFSAEFPKEGPSILRIQQVVRGDSAAYFCASSPVGTEQETQYFGPGTRLLVL.

This chain connects TRBV14 to TRBJ1-3; D unclear. Per germline, CDR1 SGHDN and CDR2 FVKESK. V was shortened by 5 bases and J by 8 bases, with 10 bases between the two germline ends. There are 12 residues in the CDR3. DNA for the CDR3: TGTGCCAGCAGCAAGCAGCGGTACACCATATATTTT. Amino acid sequence: CASSKQRYTIYF.

V usage is TRBV19 and J usage is TRBJ2-1; TRBD1 might be the D (5 bases). V lost 0 bases and J 5 bases, leaving 11 bases between the germline ends. CDR3 length equals 15 residues. Germline CDR1 LNHDA, CDR2 SQIVND (reference sequence). CDR3 residues: CASSIDRAGNNEQFF. As DNA, the CDR3 is TGTGCCAGTAGTATAGATCGGGCAGGGAACAATGAGCAGTTCTTC.

The table lists this clone with a few counts. This chain joins TRBV7-8 and TRBJ1-1; D may be TRBD1 (5 bases). The CDR3 consists of 14 residues. Germline CDR1 and CDR2: SGHVS and FQNEAQ. V lost 4 bases to trimming and J lost 4 bases, with 13 bases between them. CDR3 DNA sequence: TGTGCCAGCAGCTCAGCCGGCGGGGCCACTGAAGCTTTCTTT. It yields the protein CASSSAGGATEAFF.

The chain has TRBV7-2 and TRBJ2-1; TRBD2 matches 12 bases. V dropped 5 bases and J dropped 11; count of bases not matched to a gene: 7. The CDR3 is 14 residues long. Germline CDR1 SGHTA, CDR2 FQGNSA. The CDR3 reads CASSPRTSGAQQFF. The CDR3 DNA sequence: TGTGCCAGCAGCCCCCGGACTAGCGGGGCCCAGCAGTTCTTC.

This clone was counted only a few times. The V and J genes are TRBV4-1 and TRBJ2-7, with 13 bases lining up with TRBD2. With 3 bases clipped from V and 3 bases from J, the junction kept 5 bases outside the gene matches. This CDR3 has 16 amino acids. Germline V gene sequence: CDR1 MGHRA, CDR2 YSYEKL. This chain's CDR3 is CASSQTSGRPDYEQYF. CDR3 bases: TGCGCCAGCAGCCAGACTAGCGGGAGGCCCGACTACGAGCAGTACTTC.